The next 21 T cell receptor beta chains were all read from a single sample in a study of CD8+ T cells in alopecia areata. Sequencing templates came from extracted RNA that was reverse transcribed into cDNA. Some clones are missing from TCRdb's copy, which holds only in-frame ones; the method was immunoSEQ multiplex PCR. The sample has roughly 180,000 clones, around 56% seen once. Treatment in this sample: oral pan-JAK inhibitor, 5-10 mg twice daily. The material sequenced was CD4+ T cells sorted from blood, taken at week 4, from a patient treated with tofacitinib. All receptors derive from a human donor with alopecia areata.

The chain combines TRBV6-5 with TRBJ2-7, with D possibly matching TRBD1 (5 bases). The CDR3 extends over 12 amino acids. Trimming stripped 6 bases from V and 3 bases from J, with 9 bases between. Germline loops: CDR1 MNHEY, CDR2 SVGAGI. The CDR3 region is CASSGHGYEQYF. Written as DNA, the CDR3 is TGTGCCAGCAGCGGACATGGCTACGAGCAGTACTTC.

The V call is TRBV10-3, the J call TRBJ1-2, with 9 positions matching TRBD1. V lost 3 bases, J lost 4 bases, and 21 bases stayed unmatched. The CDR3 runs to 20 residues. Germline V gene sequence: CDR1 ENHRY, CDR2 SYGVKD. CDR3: CAISDLLIRDRGESGYGYTF. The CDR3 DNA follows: TGTGCCATCAGTGATCTACTTATTAGAGACAGGGGGGAGAGCGGCTATGGCTACACCTTC.

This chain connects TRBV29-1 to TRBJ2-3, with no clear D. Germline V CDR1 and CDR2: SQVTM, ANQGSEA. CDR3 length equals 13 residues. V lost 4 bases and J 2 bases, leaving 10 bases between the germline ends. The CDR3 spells CSVGSVLTDTQYF. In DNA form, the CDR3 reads TGCAGCGTTGGAAGCGTGCTCACAGATACGCAGTATTTT.

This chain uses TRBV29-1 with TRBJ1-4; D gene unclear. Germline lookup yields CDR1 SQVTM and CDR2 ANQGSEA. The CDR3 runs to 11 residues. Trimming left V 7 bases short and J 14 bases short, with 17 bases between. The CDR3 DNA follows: TGCAGCGCCTCCGAGTGGGAGCGGCTGTTTTTT. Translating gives CSASEWERLFF. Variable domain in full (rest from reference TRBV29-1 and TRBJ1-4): SAVISQKPSRDICQRGTSLTIQCQVDSQVTMMFWYRQQPGQSLTLIATANQGSEATYESGFVIDKFPISRPNLTFSTLTVSNMSPEDSSIYLCSASEWERLFFGSGTQLSVL.

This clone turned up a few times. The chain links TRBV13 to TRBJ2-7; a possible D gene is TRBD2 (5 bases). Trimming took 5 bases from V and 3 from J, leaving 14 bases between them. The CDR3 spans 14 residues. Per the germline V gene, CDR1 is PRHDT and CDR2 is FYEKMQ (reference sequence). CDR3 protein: CASSPDSSNYEQYF. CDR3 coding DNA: TGTGCCAGCAGCCCGGACTCTAGTAACTACGAGCAGTACTTC.

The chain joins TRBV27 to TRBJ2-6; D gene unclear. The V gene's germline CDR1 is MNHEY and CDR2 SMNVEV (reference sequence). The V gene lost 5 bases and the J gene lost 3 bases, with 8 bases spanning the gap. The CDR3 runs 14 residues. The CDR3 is CASSPEFGANVLTF. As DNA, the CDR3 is TGTGCCAGCAGTCCAGAATTTGGGGCCAACGTCCTGACTTTC.

For the CDR3, the DNA is TGCGCCAGCAGCCAAGAGATCCGGACAGGCAGTGCCTACGAGCAGTACTTC. This encodes CASSQEIRTGSAYEQYF. The rearrangement joins TRBV4-1 to TRBJ2-7; the match to TRBD1 covers 7 bases. V was pared by 0 bases and J by 2 bases, with 10 bases of the junction left unmatched. The length of the CDR3 is 17 residues. CDR1 MGHRA and CDR2 YSYEKL come from the germline V gene.

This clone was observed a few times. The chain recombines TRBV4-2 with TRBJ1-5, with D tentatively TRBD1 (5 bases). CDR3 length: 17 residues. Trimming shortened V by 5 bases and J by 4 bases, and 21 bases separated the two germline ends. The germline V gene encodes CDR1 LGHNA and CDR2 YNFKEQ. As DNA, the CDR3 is TGTGCCAGCAGCGCACAAGGTAGGGGAATGGCTAATCAGCCCCAGCATTTT. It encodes CASSAQGRGMANQPQHF.

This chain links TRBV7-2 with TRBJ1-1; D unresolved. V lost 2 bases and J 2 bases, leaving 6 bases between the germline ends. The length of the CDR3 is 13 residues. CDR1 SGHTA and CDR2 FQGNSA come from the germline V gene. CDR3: CASSLNGNTEAFF. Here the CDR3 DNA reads TGTGCCAGCAGCTTAAACGGAAACACTGAAGCTTTCTTT.

DNA for the CDR3: TGTGCCAGCAGCGTATCAGTGACAGGGGCGGATACGCAGTATTTT. Protein sequence: CASSVSVTGADTQYF. The rearrangement uses TRBV9 and TRBJ2-3, with TRBD1 identical over 8 bases. Germline lookup yields CDR1 SGDLS and CDR2 YYNGEE. Trimming removed 1 base from V and 6 bases from J; junction bases left unmatched: 7. This CDR3 has 15 amino acids.

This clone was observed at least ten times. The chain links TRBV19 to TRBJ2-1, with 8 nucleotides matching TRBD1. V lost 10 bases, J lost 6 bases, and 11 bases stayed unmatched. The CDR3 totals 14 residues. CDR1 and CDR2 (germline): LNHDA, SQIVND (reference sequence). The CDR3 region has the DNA TGTGCCACCCATGGGACAGGTCAAACCAATGAGCAGTTCTTC. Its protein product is CATHGTGQTNEQFF.

The CDR3, as DNA: TGTGCCACCAGTGGCGACAACCTTTACGAGCAGTACTTC. It codes for CATSGDNLYEQYF. The rearrangement joins TRBV15 to TRBJ2-7; no definite D call. The V gene lost 6 bases and the J gene lost 4 bases, with 13 bases spanning the gap. CDR1 LNHNV and CDR2 YYDKDF come from the germline V gene (reference sequence). CDR3 length: 13 residues.

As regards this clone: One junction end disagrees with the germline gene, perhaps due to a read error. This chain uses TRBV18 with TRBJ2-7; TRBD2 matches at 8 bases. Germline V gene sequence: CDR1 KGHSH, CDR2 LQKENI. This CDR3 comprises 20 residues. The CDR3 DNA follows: TGTGCCAGCTCTCCACAGGAAGCGGGGGCCCGGACTTTTTTCTCCTACGAGCAGTACTTC. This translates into CASSPQEAGARTFFSYEQYF.

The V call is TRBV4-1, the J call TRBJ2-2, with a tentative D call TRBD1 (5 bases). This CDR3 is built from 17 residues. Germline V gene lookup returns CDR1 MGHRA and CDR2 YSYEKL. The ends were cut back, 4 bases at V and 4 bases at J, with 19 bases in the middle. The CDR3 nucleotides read TGCGCCAGCAGCCCCGGCAGGGCTAGGCGAATCACCGGGGAGCTGTTTTTT. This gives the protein CASSPGRARRITGELFF.

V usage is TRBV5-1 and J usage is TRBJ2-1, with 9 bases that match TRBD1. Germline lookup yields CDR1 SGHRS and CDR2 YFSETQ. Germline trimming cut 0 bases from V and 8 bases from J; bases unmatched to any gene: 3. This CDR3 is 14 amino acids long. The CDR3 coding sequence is TGCGCCAGCAGCTTGGGGGGACAGGGTTATGAGCAGTTCTTC. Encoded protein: CASSLGGQGYEQFF.

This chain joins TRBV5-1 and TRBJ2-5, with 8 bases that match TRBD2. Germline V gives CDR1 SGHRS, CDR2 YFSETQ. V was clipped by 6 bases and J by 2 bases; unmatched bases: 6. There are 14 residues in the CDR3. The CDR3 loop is CASTLAGGQETQYF. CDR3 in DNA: TGCGCCAGCACCCTTGCGGGGGGTCAAGAGACCCAGTACTTC. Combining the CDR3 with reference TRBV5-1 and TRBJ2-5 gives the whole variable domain KAGVTQTPRYLIKTRGQQVTLSCSPISGHRSVSWYQQTPGQGLQFLFEYFSETQRNKGNFPGRFSGRQFSNSRSEMNVSTLELGDSALYLCASTLAGGQETQYFGPGTRLLVL.

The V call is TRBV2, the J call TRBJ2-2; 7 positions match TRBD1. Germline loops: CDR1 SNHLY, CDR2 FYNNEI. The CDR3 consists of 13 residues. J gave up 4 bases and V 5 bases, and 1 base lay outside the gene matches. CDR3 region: CASSWDSTGELFF. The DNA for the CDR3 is TGTGCCAGCAGTTGGGACAGCACCGGGGAGCTGTTTTTT.

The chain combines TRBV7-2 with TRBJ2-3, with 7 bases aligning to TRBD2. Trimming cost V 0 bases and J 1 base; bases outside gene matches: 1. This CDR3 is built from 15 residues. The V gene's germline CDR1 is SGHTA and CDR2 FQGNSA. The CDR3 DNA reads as TGTGCCAGCAGCTTAGCCAGCGGGGGCACAGATACGCAGTATTTT. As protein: CASSLASGGTDTQYF.

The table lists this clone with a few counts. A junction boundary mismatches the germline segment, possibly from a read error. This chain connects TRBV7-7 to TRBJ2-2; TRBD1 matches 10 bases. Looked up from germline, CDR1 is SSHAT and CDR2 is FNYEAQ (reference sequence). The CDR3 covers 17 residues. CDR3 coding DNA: TGTGCTAGCAGCAAGACAGGGGGCGCGGGAAACACCGGGGAGCTGTTTTTT. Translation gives CASSKTGGAGNTGELFF. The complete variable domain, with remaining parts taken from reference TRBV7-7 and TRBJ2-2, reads GAGVSQSPRYKVTKRGQDVTLRCDPISSHATLYWYQQALGQGPEFLTYFNYEAQPDKSGLPSDRFSAERPEGSISTLTIQRTEQRDSAMYRCASSKTGGAGNTGELFFGEGSRLTVL.

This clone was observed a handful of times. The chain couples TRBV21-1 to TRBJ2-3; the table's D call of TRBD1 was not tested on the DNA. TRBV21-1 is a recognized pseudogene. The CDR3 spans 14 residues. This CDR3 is CALSDRGITDTQYF. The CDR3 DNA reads TGTGCCCTTTCGGACAGGGGGATCACAGATACGCAGTATTTT.

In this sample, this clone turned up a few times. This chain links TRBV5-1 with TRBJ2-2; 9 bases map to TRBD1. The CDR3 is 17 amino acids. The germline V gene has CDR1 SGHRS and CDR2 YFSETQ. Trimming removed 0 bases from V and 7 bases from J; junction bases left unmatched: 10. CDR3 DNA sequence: TGCGCCAGCAGCTTGGAAGCGGGACAGGGAGGCGGCGGGGAGCTGTTTTTT. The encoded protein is CASSLEAGQGGGGELFF.